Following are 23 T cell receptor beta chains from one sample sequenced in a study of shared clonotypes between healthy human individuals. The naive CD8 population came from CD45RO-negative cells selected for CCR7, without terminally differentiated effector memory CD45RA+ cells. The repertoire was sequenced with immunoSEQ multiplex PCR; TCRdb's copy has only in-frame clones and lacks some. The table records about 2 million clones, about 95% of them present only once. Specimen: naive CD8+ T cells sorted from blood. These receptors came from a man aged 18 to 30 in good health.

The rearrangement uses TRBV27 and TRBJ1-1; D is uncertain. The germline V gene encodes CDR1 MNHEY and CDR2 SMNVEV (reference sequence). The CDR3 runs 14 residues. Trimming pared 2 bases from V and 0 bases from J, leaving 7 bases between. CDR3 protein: CASSLIPVNTEAFF. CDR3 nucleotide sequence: TGTGCCAGCAGTTTAATACCGGTGAACACTGAAGCTTTCTTT.

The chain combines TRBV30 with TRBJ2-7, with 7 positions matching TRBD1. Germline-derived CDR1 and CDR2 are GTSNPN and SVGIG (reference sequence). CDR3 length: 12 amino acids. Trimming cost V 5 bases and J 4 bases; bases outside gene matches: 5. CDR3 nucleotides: TGTGCCTGGGGACGACAGGGTTACGAGCAGTACTTC. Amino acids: CAWGRQGYEQYF.

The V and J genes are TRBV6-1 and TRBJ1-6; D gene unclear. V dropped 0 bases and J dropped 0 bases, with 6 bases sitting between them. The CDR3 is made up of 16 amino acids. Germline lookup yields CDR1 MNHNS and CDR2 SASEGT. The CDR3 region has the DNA TGTGCCAGCAGTGAAGCGCTCCGCTCCTATAATTCACCCCTCCACTTT. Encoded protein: CASSEALRSYNSPLHF.

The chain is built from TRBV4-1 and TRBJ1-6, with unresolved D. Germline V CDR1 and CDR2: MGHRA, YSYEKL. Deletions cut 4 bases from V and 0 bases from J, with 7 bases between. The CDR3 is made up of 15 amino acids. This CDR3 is CASSPANSYNSPLHF. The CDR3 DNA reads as TGCGCCAGCAGCCCCGCGAACTCCTATAATTCACCCCTCCACTTT.

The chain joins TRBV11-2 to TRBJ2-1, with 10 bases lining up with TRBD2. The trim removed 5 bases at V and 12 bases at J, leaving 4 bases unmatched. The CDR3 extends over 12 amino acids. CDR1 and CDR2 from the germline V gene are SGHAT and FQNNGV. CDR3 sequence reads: CASSLLAGGQFF. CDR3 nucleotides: TGTGCCAGCAGCCTTTTAGCGGGAGGGCAGTTCTTC. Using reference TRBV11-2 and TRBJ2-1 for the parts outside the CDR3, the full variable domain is EAGVAQSPRYKIIEKRQSVAFWCNPISGHATLYWYQQILGQGPKLLIQFQNNGVVDDSQLPKDRFSAERLKGVDSTLKIQPAKLEDSAVYLCASSLLAGGQFFGPGTRLTVL.

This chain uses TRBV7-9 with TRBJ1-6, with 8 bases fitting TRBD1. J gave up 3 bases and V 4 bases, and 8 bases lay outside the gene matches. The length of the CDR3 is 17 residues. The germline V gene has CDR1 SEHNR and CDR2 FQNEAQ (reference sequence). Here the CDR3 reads CASSSSPGGLYNSPLHF. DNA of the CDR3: TGTGCCAGCAGCTCTTCCCCAGGGGGCCTCTATAATTCACCCCTCCACTTT.

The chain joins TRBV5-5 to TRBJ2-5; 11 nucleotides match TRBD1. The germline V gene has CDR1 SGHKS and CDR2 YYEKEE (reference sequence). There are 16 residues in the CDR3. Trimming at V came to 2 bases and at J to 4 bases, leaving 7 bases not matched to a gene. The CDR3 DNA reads TGTGCCAGCAGCTTTGGACAGGGGGCGATTGGAGAGACCCAGTACTTC. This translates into CASSFGQGAIGETQYF.

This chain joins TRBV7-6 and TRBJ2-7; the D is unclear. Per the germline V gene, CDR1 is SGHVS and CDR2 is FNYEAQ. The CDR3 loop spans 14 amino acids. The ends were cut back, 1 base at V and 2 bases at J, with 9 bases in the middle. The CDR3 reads CASSLEARPYEQYF. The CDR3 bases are TGTGCCAGCAGCTTAGAGGCCAGACCCTACGAGCAGTACTTC.

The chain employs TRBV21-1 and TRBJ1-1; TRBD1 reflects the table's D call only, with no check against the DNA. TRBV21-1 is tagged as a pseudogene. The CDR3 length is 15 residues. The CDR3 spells CASSSASLGGTEAFF. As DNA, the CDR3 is TGTGCCAGCAGCAGCGCCAGTTTAGGGGGCACTGAAGCTTTCTTT.

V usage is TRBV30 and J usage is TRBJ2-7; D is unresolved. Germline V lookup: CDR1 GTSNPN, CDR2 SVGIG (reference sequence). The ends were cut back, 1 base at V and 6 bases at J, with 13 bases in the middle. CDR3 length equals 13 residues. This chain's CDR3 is CAWSEEGRAEQYF. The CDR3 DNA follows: TGTGCCTGGAGTGAGGAAGGGCGAGCCGAGCAGTACTTC.

The CDR3 sequence is CASSEAGGGLTGELFF. The CDR3, as DNA: TGCGCCAGCAGTGAGGCAGGGGGCGGACTCACCGGGGAGCTGTTTTTT. The chain carries TRBV10-1 and TRBJ2-2; 8 positions agree with TRBD1. The CDR3 contains 16 residues. V shed 2 bases, J shed 4 bases, and the junction held 6 bases outside the gene matches. CDR1 WNHNN and CDR2 SYGVQD come from the germline V gene (reference sequence).

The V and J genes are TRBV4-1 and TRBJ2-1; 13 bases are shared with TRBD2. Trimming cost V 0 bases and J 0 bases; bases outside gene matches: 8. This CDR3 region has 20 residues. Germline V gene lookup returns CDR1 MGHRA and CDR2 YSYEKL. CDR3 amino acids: CASSQDPPGLAGVSYNEQFF. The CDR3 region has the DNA TGCGCCAGCAGCCAAGATCCGCCCGGACTAGCGGGAGTCTCCTACAATGAGCAGTTCTTC.

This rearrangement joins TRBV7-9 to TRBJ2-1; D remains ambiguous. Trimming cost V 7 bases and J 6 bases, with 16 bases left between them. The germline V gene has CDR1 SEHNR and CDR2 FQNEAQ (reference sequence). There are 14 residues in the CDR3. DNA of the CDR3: TGTGCCAGCACCCCCCAAGTCATGGCCAATGAGCAGTTCTTC. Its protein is CASTPQVMANEQFF.

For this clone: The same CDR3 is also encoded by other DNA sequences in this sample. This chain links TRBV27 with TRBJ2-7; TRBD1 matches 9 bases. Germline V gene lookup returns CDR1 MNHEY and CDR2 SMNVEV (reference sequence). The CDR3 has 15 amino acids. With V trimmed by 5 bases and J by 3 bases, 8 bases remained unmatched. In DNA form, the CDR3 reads TGTGCCAGCAGTCGACCCGGGACAGGGATCTACGAGCAGTACTTC. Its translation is CASSRPGTGIYEQYF.

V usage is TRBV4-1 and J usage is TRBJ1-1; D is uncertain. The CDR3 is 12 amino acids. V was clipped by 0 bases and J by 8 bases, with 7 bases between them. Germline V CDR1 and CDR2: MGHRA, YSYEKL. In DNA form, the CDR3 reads TGCGCCAGCAGCCAAGAGGCGGGAGAAGCTTTCTTT. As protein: CASSQEAGEAFF.

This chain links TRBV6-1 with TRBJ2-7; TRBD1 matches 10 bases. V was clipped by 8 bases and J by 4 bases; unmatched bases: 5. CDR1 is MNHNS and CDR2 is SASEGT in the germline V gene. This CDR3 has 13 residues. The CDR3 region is CASASGQGYEQYF. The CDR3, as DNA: TGTGCCAGCGCTTCGGGACAGGGGTACGAGCAGTACTTC.

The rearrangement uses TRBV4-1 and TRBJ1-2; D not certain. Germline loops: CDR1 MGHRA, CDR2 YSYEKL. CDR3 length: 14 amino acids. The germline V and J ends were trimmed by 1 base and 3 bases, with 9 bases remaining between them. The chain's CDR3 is CASSQGGADYGYTF. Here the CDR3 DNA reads TGCGCCAGCAGCCAAGGAGGCGCGGACTATGGCTACACCTTC.

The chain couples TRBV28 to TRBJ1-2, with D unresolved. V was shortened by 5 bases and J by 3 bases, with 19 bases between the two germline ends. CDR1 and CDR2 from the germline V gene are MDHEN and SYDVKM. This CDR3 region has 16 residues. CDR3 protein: CASSIFGGQLYYGYTF. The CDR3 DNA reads TGTGCCAGCAGTATCTTCGGCGGGCAACTCTACTATGGCTACACCTTC.

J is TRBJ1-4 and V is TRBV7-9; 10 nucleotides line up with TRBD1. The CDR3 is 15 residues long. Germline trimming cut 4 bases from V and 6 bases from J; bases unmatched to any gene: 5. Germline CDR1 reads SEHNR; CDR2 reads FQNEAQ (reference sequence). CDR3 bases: TGTGCCAGCAGCTCGCCCGGGACAGGGGATGAAAAACTGTTTTTT. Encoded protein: CASSSPGTGDEKLFF.

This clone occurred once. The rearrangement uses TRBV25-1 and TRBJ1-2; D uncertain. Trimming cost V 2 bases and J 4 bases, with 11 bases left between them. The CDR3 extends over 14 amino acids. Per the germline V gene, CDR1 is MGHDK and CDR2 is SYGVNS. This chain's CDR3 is CASSEVDRIYGYTF. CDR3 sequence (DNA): TGTGCCAGCAGTGAAGTCGACCGAATCTATGGCTACACCTTC.

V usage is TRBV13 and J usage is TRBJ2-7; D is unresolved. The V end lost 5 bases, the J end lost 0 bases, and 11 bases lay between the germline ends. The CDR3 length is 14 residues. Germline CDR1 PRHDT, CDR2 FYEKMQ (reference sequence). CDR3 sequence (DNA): TGTGCCAGCAGCGTTCGGGTTAGCTCCTACGAGCAGTACTTC. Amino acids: CASSVRVSSYEQYF.

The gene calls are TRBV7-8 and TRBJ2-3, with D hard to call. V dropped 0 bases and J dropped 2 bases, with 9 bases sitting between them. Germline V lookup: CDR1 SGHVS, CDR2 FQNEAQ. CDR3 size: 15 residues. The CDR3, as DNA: TGTGCCAGCAGCTTAGCTTTTAGTGTCACAGATACGCAGTATTTT. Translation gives CASSLAFSVTDTQYF.

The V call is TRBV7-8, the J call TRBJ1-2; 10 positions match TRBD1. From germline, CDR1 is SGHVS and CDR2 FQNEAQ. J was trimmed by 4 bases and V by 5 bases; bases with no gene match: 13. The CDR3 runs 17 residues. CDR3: CASSLGTGEVLLYGYTF. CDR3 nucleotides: TGTGCCAGCAGCCTAGGGACAGGGGAAGTTTTGCTCTATGGCTACACCTTC.